The source of this T cell receptor (beta chain) is a study of PD-1 blockade in classical Hodgkin lymphoma (dated by TCRdb to about 2020). Looking at the study overall: Nivolumab dosing was 3 mg/kg intravenously every 2 weeks, continuing until either disease progression or unacceptable toxicity. The study used TCR beta sequencing and CyTOF to define a peripheral blood immune signature of response to PD-1 blockade in classical Hodgkin lymphoma. Beyond this particular receptor, the publication reports: CD4+ but not CD8+ TCR diversity rose significantly by C4D1 (p=0.0027 vs p=0.16), most apparent in complete responders (p=0.02). Patients starting nivolumab less than 1 year after ASCT had lower diversity and were excluded from later analyses to avoid confounding by immune reconstitution. Only a single clinical trial cohort was studied, and what caused the repertoire differences, possibly disease activity or prior therapy, remained undefined. Baseline TCR diversity was reported to be lower in newly diagnosed patients than in healthy donors, and even lower in relapsed/refractory patients. Trial patients achieving complete response had baseline diversity similar to newly diagnosed patients, whereas partial responders and progressors had significantly lower diversity.

The Qiagen DNeasy kit was used to extract genomic DNA from unsorted PBMCs and from the negatively selected CD4+ and CD8+ fractions. TCR beta CDR3 regions were subjected to amplification by immunoSEQ multiplex PCR with primers that anneal to V and J segments. Amplification bias was minimized using a synthetic immune receptor repertoire, and residual bias was removed computationally after sequencing. The original pipeline was this. Repertoire diversity was quantified as the Shannon entropy index using custom Python scripts. Unsorted, CD4+ and CD8+ repertoires were analyzed separately, except in combined analyses where CD4+ and CD8+ sequences were merged in silico. Clonal expansion was defined as at least a 2-fold frequency increase after treatment relative to C1D1, with a pseudocount of 0.5 for undetected baseline clones. Clones with 0 or 1 copy at C1D1 were defined as singleton clones, while clones with 2 or more copies were defined as non-singleton clones. Clones expanded in unsorted samples were annotated as CD4+, CD8+ or unknown by matching protein sequences in sorted samples from the same patient. Wilcoxon tests on paired samples were used to test changes in diversity from C1D1 to C4D1. In its TCRdb copy, this immuneACCESS table keeps in-frame sequences only and misses some clones. Where compared with another copy, unresolved V genes explain less than half of these, and the others have no known cause. Clone size and V and J calls were adopted from that table, with D and trimming inferred from the DNA. Across this sample there are about 44,000 clones, with roughly two thirds seen only once. In total, the top ten clones hold about 3% of the sample.

The sample's time point label, decoded: cycle 4 day 1 (C4D1), after less than 7 weeks of nivolumab. Every trial patient had relapsed after autologous stem cell transplantation, and cohorts A, B and C differed in prior brentuximab vedotin exposure. The trial cohort was composed of about 53 patients with relapsed/refractory classical Hodgkin lymphoma, for whom complete response, partial response or progressive disease was recorded as best overall response. Trial patients were treated with single-agent nivolumab in the multi-cohort phase II CheckMate 205 trial. Best overall response was determined by an independent review committee according to the 2007 International Working Group response criteria. PBMCs from the trial were collected at three points: immediately before nivolumab initiation (C1D1), and during therapy at cycle 2 day 1 and cycle 4 day 1. After peripheral blood was drawn into 8 mL Vacutainer Cell Preparation Tubes, PBMCs were isolated by centrifugation and then cryopreserved.

As for this clone: Its cognate antigen has yet to be identified. No base qualities exist here, and no much larger clone lies one base off it.

This clonotype originated in a human donor with classical Hodgkin lymphoma. The sample here was peripheral blood mononuclear cells (PBMCs), taken before the fourth cycle of nivolumab.

The DNA reads as follows: TGCGCCAGCAGCCGGCAAGTAGCGGGAGCCCACGAGCAGTACTTC. Its translation reads: CASSRQVAGAHEQYF. The chain is made from TRBV4-3 and TRBJ2-7; 9 nucleotides in the junction match TRBD2. CDR1 and CDR2 are drawn from the germline V gene: LGHNA, YSLEER. Including cysteine and phenylalanine, the CDR3 has 15 amino acids. CDR3 DNA only is kept here, 45 bases in frame from base 1. V is cut back by 4 bases and J by 5 bases, with 9 bases in the junction unmatched.